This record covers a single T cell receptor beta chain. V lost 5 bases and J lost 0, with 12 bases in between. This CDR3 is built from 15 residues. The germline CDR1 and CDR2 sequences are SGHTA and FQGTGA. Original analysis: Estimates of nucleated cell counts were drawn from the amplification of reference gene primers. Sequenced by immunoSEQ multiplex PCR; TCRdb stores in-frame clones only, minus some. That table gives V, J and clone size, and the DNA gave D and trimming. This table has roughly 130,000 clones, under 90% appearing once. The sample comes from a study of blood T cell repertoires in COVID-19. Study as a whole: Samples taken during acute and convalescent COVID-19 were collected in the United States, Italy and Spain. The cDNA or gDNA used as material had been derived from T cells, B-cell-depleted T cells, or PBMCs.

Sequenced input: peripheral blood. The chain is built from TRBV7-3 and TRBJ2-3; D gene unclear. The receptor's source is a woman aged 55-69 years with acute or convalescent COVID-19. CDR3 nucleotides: TGTGCCAGCAGCCCGTCCGGTCCTAGCACAGATACGCAGTATTTT. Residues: CASSPSGPSTDTQYF.